The 3 T cell receptor beta chains below come from one sample, sequenced in a study of PD-1 blockade in classical Hodgkin lymphoma. Only in-frame clones appear in the TCRdb table, and some are missing; sequencing was by immunoSEQ multiplex PCR. The sample contains about 96,000 clones, 93% of which appear only once. Time point specified: cycle 4 day 1 (C4D1), after less than seven weeks of nivolumab. Every single patient, without exception, relapsed after autologous stem cell transplantation, and brentuximab vedotin exposure varied. This specimen consisted of peripheral blood mononuclear cells (PBMCs), obtained before the fourth cycle of nivolumab. The source of these receptors is a human donor with classical Hodgkin lymphoma.

The CDR3 protein is CASSPLYGTDTQYF. The CDR3 bases are TGTGCCAGCAGCCCTCTTTATGGGACAGATACGCAGTATTTT. V gene TRBV27 combines with J gene TRBJ2-3, with D unclear. V lost 6 bases and J lost 3, with 13 bases in between. CDR1 is MNHEY and CDR2 is SMNVEV in the germline V gene (reference sequence). The CDR3 extends over 14 amino acids.

The chain carries TRBV4-1 and TRBJ1-5, with D unresolved. Trimming left V 1 base short and J 7 bases short, with 11 bases between. Per the germline V gene, CDR1 is MGHRA and CDR2 is YSYEKL. This CDR3 spans 14 amino acids. In nucleotides, the CDR3 is TGCGCCAGCAGCCAAGGGGTCAACAAACAGCCCCAGCATTTT. It yields the protein CASSQGVNKQPQHF.

CDR3 bases: TGTGCCAGCACCCAGGACAGGGGTGGAAATCAGCCCCAGCATTTT. It codes for CASTQDRGGNQPQHF. The V call is TRBV6-6, the J call TRBJ1-5; 9 nucleotides match TRBD1. The trim removed 7 bases at V and 4 bases at J, leaving 8 bases unmatched. The germline V gene encodes CDR1 MNHNY and CDR2 SVGAGI (reference sequence). This CDR3 region has 15 residues.